The 30 T cell receptor beta chains below all came from one sample that was sequenced in a study of shared clonotypes between healthy human individuals. TCRdb's copy holds only in-frame clones and misses some; the assay was immunoSEQ multiplex PCR. This table has around 2.5 million clones, 80% to 95% appearing once. The sequencing input was naive CD4+ T cells from PBMCs. Subset meaning: CD45RA+ positively selected. The receptors come from a man younger than 30 in good health. Some clones in this sample may be carry-over from other donors' samples.

This clone was seen once. The chain recombines TRBV2 with TRBJ1-3, with TRBD1 matching over 7 bases. The ends lost 7 bases at V and 4 bases at J; junction bases unmatched: 4. This CDR3 has 13 residues. CDR1 and CDR2 (germline): SNHLY, FYNNEI. The CDR3 loop reads CASTLDRGNTIYF. CDR3 DNA sequence: TGTGCCAGCACCCTGGACAGGGGAAACACCATATATTTT.

The genes are TRBV28 and TRBJ1-4, with TRBD1 as a possible D gene (6 bases). Trimming left V 5 bases short and J 2 bases short, with 21 bases between. Germline assignment: CDR1 MDHEN and CDR2 SYDVKM. This CDR3 has 18 amino acids. The CDR3 coding sequence is TGTGCCAGCAGTGCGCCCGGAGGGGGAAGGTCTACTAATGAAAAACTGTTTTTT. It yields the protein CASSAPGGGRSTNEKLFF.

The V call is TRBV28, the J call TRBJ2-5, with D possibly being TRBD1 (5 bases). Germline assignment: CDR1 MDHEN and CDR2 SYDVKM. CDR3 length equals 11 residues. V was cut by 7 bases and J by 4 bases, with 7 bases left in between. The CDR3, as DNA: TGTGCCAGCAAAGGGGCAGAGACCCAGTACTTC. Its protein is CASKGAETQYF. The entire variable domain, with the rest obtained from reference TRBV28 and TRBJ2-5, is as follows: DVKVTQSSRYLVKRTGEKVFLECVQDMDHENMFWYRQDPGLGLRLIYFSYDVKMKEKGDIPEGYSVSREKKERFSLILESASTNQTSMYLCASKGAETQYFGPGTRLLVL.

The J gene is TRBJ2-7, the V gene TRBV11-1; a weak D match, TRBD1 (6 bases). Trimming removed 0 bases from V and 2 bases from J, with 14 bases in between. Per germline, CDR1 SGHAT and CDR2 FQDESV (reference sequence). This CDR3 spans 16 amino acids. The chain's CDR3 is CASSLAGTLRPYEQYF. The CDR3 DNA follows: TGTGCCAGCAGCTTAGCCGGGACACTGAGACCCTACGAGCAGTACTTC.

The chain couples TRBV28 to TRBJ1-4; 7 bases agree with TRBD1. The length of the CDR3 is 15 residues. V lost 8 bases and J lost 3; bases outside the gene matches: 9. Germline V CDR1 and CDR2: MDHEN, SYDVKM. The CDR3 region is CASDQGGVANEKLFF. DNA for the CDR3: TGTGCCAGCGACCAGGGGGGGGTGGCTAATGAAAAACTGTTTTTT.

The V and J genes are TRBV30 and TRBJ2-7, with 7 bases matching TRBD1. The CDR3 sequence is 14 residues long. Germline trimming cut 4 bases from V and 1 base from J; bases unmatched to any gene: 7. Germline V CDR1 and CDR2: GTSNPN, SVGIG (reference sequence). CDR3: CAWTSRDSSYEQYF. CDR3 nucleotide sequence: TGTGCCTGGACCTCCCGGGACAGTTCCTACGAGCAGTACTTC.

The chain has TRBV2 and TRBJ2-1, with 7 bases fitting TRBD2. Trimming at V came to 6 bases and at J to 6 bases, leaving 11 bases not matched to a gene. The CDR3 loop spans 15 amino acids. Germline V gives CDR1 SNHLY, CDR2 FYNNEI. In nucleotides, the CDR3 is TGTGCCAGCAGGGTGCGGGAGTTTGCCGGCAATGAGCAGTTCTTC. Translating it yields CASRVREFAGNEQFF. Together with reference TRBV2 and TRBJ2-1, the CDR3 gives the full variable domain: EPEVTQTPSHQVTQMGQEVILRCVPISNHLYFYWYRQILGQKVEFLVSFYNNEISEKSEIFDDQFSVERPDGSNFTLKIRSTKLEDSAMYFCASRVREFAGNEQFFGPGTRLTVL.

The genes are TRBV7-9 and TRBJ1-2, with no clear D. CDR1 SEHNR and CDR2 FQNEAQ come from the germline V gene (reference sequence). The CDR3 length is 14 residues. Trimming took 6 bases from V and 3 from J, leaving 14 bases between them. CDR3 in DNA: TGTGCCAGCAGTAGTTCGAGGGCTGACTATGGCTACACCTTC. Protein product: CASSSSRADYGYTF.

Of note for this clone: Other DNA sequences of this sample code for an identical CDR3. The CDR3 is CASSEQGSYEQYF. The DNA for the CDR3 is TGTGCCAGCAGTGAACAGGGCTCCTACGAGCAGTACTTC. The chain combines TRBV6-1 with TRBJ2-7; D possibly corresponds to TRBD1 (5 bases). There are 13 residues in the CDR3. Trimming pared 2 bases from V and 0 bases from J, leaving 5 bases between. Germline V gene data show CDR1 as MNHNS and CDR2 as SASEGT.

With respect to this clone: Other DNA sequences from this sample encode an identical CDR3 as well. The chain recombines TRBV7-2 with TRBJ2-3; D gene uncertain. Per the germline V gene, CDR1 is SGHTA and CDR2 is FQGNSA. The CDR3 consists of 12 residues. Trimming removed 5 bases at V and 2 bases at J, with 5 bases between. The CDR3 nucleotides are TGTGCCAGCAGCCCAGTCACAGATACGCAGTATTTT. The encoded protein is CASSPVTDTQYF.

The chain uses TRBV6-1 and TRBJ2-1; 7 bases align to TRBD2. Germline trimming cut 6 bases from V and 0 bases from J; bases unmatched to any gene: 5. CDR1 is MNHNS and CDR2 is SASEGT in the germline V gene. This CDR3 region has 15 residues. CDR3 coding DNA: TGTGCCAGCAGCACCCTAGCGGTCTCCTACAATGAGCAGTTCTTC. This codes for CASSTLAVSYNEQFF.

The chain couples TRBV7-3 to TRBJ2-3, with a possible D match to TRBD1 (5 bases). Trimming pared 5 bases from V and 2 bases from J, leaving 14 bases between. Germline V gene data show CDR1 as SGHTA and CDR2 as FQGTGA. CDR3 length equals 15 residues. In nucleotides, the CDR3 is TGTGCCAGCAGCACCGGACAAACCACCACAGATACGCAGTATTTT. Amino acid sequence: CASSTGQTTTDTQYF.

This chain joins TRBV9 and TRBJ2-7; tentatively, D is TRBD1 or TRBD2 (5 bases each). Trimming stripped 2 bases from V and 3 bases from J, with 12 bases between. CDR1 is SGDLS, CDR2 YYNGEE, per germline. This CDR3 has 14 residues. CDR3 DNA: TGTGCCAGCAGCGTTTCGGGACGGGACTACGAGCAGTACTTC. It encodes CASSVSGRDYEQYF.

This sequence joins TRBV25-1 and TRBJ1-5, with a weak D call TRBD1 (5 bases). The V end was cut by 6 bases, the J end by 4 bases, with 10 bases between. Per germline, CDR1 MGHDK and CDR2 SYGVNS. CDR3 length equals 13 residues. This chain's CDR3 is CASRGDFNQPQHF. The CDR3 nucleotides are TGTGCCAGCAGAGGGGATTTTAATCAGCCCCAGCATTTT.

The chain employs TRBV27 and TRBJ2-2; possibly TRBD2 for D (7 bases). V shed 6 bases and J shed 6 bases, with 17 bases lying between them. This CDR3 has 15 residues. Germline V CDR1 and CDR2: MNHEY, SMNVEV (reference sequence). The CDR3 bases are TGTGCCAGCAGGAGGGGGGGATCGGTTGCCGGGGAGCTGTTTTTT. Its translation is CASRRGGSVAGELFF.

This clone was seen once. J is TRBJ1-4 and V is TRBV28; D may be TRBD1 (6 bases). V shed 5 bases and J shed 11 bases, with 18 bases lying between them. Germline V gene sequence: CDR1 MDHEN, CDR2 SYDVKM. The CDR3 totals 14 residues. The CDR3: CASSIPVGGRKLFF. The CDR3 DNA reads TGTGCCAGCAGTATCCCCGTGGGGGGCAGGAAACTGTTTTTT.

The V call is TRBV4-1, the J call TRBJ2-1; TRBD2 aligns across 7 bases. The trim removed 0 bases at V and 4 bases at J, leaving 12 bases unmatched. Germline assignment: CDR1 MGHRA and CDR2 YSYEKL. This CDR3 contains 18 residues. This CDR3 is CASSQDDVPASGYNEQFF. The CDR3, as DNA: TGCGCCAGCAGCCAAGATGATGTTCCGGCTAGCGGATACAATGAGCAGTTCTTC.

The J gene is TRBJ2-7, the V gene TRBV28, with TRBD2 matching over 9 bases. The CDR3 totals 15 residues. From germline, CDR1 is MDHEN and CDR2 SYDVKM. J gave up 0 bases and V 8 bases, and 8 bases lay outside the gene matches. This CDR3 reads CASDNLAGPSYEQYF. In DNA form, the CDR3 reads TGTGCCAGCGACAACCTAGCGGGGCCCTCCTACGAGCAGTACTTC.

J is TRBJ1-1 and V is TRBV10-3; a possible D gene is TRBD1 (6 bases). The CDR3 runs to 15 residues. Germline V CDR1 and CDR2: ENHRY, SYGVKD. Deletions cut 4 bases from V and 0 bases from J, with 12 bases between. CDR3 amino acids: CAISGAGHLNTEAFF. DNA of the CDR3: TGTGCCATCAGTGGGGCGGGACACCTGAACACTGAAGCTTTCTTT.

The V and J genes are TRBV25-1 and TRBJ2-7, with 9 bases fitting TRBD1. Germline CDR1 MGHDK, CDR2 SYGVNS. This CDR3 contains 13 residues. The junction had 3 bases not matched to a gene; V was cut back by 7 bases and J by 2 bases. CDR3 in DNA: TGTGCCAGCACGACAGGGGGGCCCTACGAGCAGTACTTC. Encoded protein: CASTTGGPYEQYF.

Regarding this clone: Other DNA sequences in this specimen translate into the identical CDR3. This sequence joins TRBV7-2 and TRBJ1-1; D is uncertain. Trimming left V 0 bases short and J 4 bases short, with 9 bases between. The CDR3 is 14 residues long. Germline V CDR1 and CDR2: SGHTA, FQGNSA. The CDR3 loop is CASSLAGGTTEAFF. As DNA, the CDR3 is TGTGCCAGCAGCTTAGCGGGCGGTACCACTGAAGCTTTCTTT.

The J gene is TRBJ2-1, the V gene TRBV7-3; tentatively, D is TRBD2 (6 bases). Germline assignment: CDR1 SGHTA and CDR2 FQGTGA. The CDR3 consists of 15 residues. V was clipped by 1 base and J by 3 bases, with 10 bases between them. CDR3 coding DNA: TGTGCCAGCAGCTTAAGACTAGGCGTCTACAATGAGCAGTTCTTC. As protein: CASSLRLGVYNEQFF.

The rearrangement joins TRBV5-1 to TRBJ2-7, with TRBD2 as a possible D gene (6 bases). Between the trimmed V and J ends, which lost 4 bases and 4 bases, there was a span of 27 bases. CDR1 SGHRS and CDR2 YFSETQ come from the germline V gene. The CDR3 runs 18 residues. CDR3: CASSLAPAARGGTYEQYF. CDR3 DNA sequence: TGCGCCAGCAGCCTAGCCCCGGCCGCGAGAGGAGGGACTTACGAGCAGTACTTC.

The V and J genes are TRBV7-2 and TRBJ2-2; the match to TRBD1 covers 11 bases. Germline loops: CDR1 SGHTA, CDR2 FQGNSA. CDR3 length equals 16 residues. V shed 4 bases, J shed 2 bases, and the junction held 3 bases outside the gene matches. The CDR3 DNA reads as TGTGCCAGCAGCTGGGGACAGGGGGAAAACACCGGGGAGCTGTTTTTT. Translating gives CASSWGQGENTGELFF.

The rearrangement links TRBV7-2 to TRBJ2-1; 7 bases map to TRBD2. Germline V gives CDR1 SGHTA, CDR2 FQGNSA. CDR3 length equals 16 residues. V gave up 5 bases and J gave up 0 bases; unmatched junction bases: 7. The CDR3 region is CASSLTSQSSYNEQFF. The CDR3 DNA is TGTGCCAGCAGCCTGACTAGCCAGAGCTCCTACAATGAGCAGTTCTTC.

The chain employs TRBV28 and TRBJ2-7; no clear D. The germline CDR1 and CDR2 sequences are MDHEN and SYDVKM. The CDR3 has 14 amino acids. V was clipped by 7 bases and J by 0 bases, with 13 bases between them. The CDR3 loop is CASTSSGPSYEQYF. The CDR3 DNA reads TGTGCCAGCACCTCTTCCGGGCCCTCCTACGAGCAGTACTTC. Using reference TRBV28 and TRBJ2-7 for the parts outside the CDR3, the full variable domain is DVKVTQSSRYLVKRTGEKVFLECVQDMDHENMFWYRQDPGLGLRLIYFSYDVKMKEKGDIPEGYSVSREKKERFSLILESASTNQTSMYLCASTSSGPSYEQYFGPGTRLTVT.

The gene calls are TRBV7-2 and TRBJ2-3; D is unresolved. Trimming cost V 1 base and J 5 bases, with 7 bases left between them. This CDR3 region has 13 residues. CDR1 is SGHTA, CDR2 FQGNSA, per germline. The CDR3 DNA follows: TGTGCCAGCAGCTTAGGGGCGCGAGATACGCAGTATTTT. Encoded protein: CASSLGARDTQYF.

The J gene is TRBJ1-1, the V gene TRBV29-1; 7 bases match TRBD1. CDR1 is SQVTM and CDR2 is ANQGSEA in the germline V gene. J lost 1 base, V lost 7 bases, and 6 bases had no gene match. CDR3 length: 13 amino acids. Here the CDR3 DNA reads TGCAGCGCCCGACAGGGTTGGAACACTGAAGCTTTCTTT. It is translated as CSARQGWNTEAFF.

CDR3 bases: TGTGCCAGCAACTTTGTCACAGGGGAGTACAATGAGCAGTTCTTC. The encoded protein is CASNFVTGEYNEQFF. This chain links TRBV27 with TRBJ2-1, with 7 bases aligning to TRBD1. The CDR3 is 15 residues long. Germline CDR1 and CDR2: MNHEY and SMNVEV (reference sequence). V shed 7 bases and J 4 bases; nucleotides not matched to a gene: 10.

The genes are TRBV28 and TRBJ2-2; D may be TRBD1 or TRBD2 (5 bases each). Deletions cut 4 bases from V and 5 bases from J, with 17 bases between. This CDR3 is built from 16 residues. Germline V lookup: CDR1 MDHEN, CDR2 SYDVKM. CDR3 loop: CASSWGSRERTGELFF. CDR3 DNA: TGTGCCAGCAGTTGGGGGAGCAGGGAGAGAACCGGGGAGCTGTTTTTT.